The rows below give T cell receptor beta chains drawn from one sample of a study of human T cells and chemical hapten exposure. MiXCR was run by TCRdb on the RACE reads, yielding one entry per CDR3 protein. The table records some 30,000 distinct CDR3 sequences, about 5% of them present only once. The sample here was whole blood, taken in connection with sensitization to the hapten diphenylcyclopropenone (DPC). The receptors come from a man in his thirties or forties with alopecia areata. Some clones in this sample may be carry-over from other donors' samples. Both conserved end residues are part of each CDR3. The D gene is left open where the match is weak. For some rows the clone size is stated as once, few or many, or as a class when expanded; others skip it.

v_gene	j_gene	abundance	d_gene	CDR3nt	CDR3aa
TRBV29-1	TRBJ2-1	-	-	TGCAGCGTCGCACATGAGGCCCACAATGAGCAGTTCTTC	CSVAHEAHNEQFF
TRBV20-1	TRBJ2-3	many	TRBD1	TGCAGTGCATTGACAGGGAATTTTGCAGATACGCAGTATTTT	CSALTGNFADTQYF
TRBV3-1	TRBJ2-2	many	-	TGTGCCAGCAGCCTGATTCCCACCGGGGAGCTGTTTTTT	CASSLIPTGELFF
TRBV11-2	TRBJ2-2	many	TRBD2	TGTGCCAGCAGCCCGACTAGCGGGAGTACCGGGGAGCTGTTTTTT	CASSPTSGSTGELFF
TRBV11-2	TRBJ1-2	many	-	TGTGCCAGCAGCTCAGACACAAACTATGGCTACACCTTC	CASSSDTNYGYTF
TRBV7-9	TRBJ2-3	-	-	TGTGCCAGCAGCTCAACTATCGAAGATACGCAGTATTTT	CASSSTIEDTQYF
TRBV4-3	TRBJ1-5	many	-	TGCGCCAGCAGCCAAGATCTGGCGGTCAATCAGCCCCAGCATTTT	CASSQDLAVNQPQHF
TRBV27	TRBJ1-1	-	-	TGTGCCAGCGGGAAACGAGGACAGAATTTTTCGGCAGGAGCTTTCTTT	CASGKRGQNFSAGAFF
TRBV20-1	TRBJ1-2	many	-	TGCAGTGCTAGTACAGGGCATTATCCGGATCACACCTTC	CSASTGHYPDHTF
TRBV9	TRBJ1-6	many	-	TGTGCCAGCAGCGCGGAAACTTCACCCCTCCACTTT	CASSAETSPLHF